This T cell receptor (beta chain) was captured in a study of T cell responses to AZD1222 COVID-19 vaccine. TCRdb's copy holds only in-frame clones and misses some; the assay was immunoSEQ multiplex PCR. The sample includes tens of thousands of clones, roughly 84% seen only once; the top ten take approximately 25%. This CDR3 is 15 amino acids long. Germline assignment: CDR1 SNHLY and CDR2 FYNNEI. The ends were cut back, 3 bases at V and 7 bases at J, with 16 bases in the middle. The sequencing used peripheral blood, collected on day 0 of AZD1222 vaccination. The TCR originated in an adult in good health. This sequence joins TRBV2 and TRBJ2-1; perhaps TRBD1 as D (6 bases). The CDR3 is CASSDGPGVGNEQFF. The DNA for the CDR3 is TGTGCCAGCAGTGATGGCCCAGGGGTGGGGAATGAGCAGTTCTTC.